This T cell receptor (beta chain) emerged from a study of blood T cells in healthy people across ages. The authors ran a second PCR of 7 to 11 cycles using a sample-barcoded 5' primer and a J-beta primer mix. MiXCR, run by TCRdb on the 5' RACE reads, gives a single entry per CDR3 protein. Altogether 800,000 or so distinct CDR3 sequences are present, around 68% being singletons, with the ten largest covering about 27%. This CDR3 comprises 14 residues. Germline values: CDR1 SGHTA, CDR2 FQGNSA. Every donor contributed around 10 milliliters of peripheral blood by blood draw. The J gene is TRBJ2-4, the V gene TRBV7-2; D not resolved. The J call may be faulty, since TRBJ2-5 better matches the DNA end. The TCR originated in a man aged 25-45 years in good health. The sequenced material came from blood. As DNA, the CDR3 is TGTGCCAGCAGCTTAGGTTACAGTCAAGAGACCCAGTACTTC. Amino acid sequence: CASSLGYSQETQYF.